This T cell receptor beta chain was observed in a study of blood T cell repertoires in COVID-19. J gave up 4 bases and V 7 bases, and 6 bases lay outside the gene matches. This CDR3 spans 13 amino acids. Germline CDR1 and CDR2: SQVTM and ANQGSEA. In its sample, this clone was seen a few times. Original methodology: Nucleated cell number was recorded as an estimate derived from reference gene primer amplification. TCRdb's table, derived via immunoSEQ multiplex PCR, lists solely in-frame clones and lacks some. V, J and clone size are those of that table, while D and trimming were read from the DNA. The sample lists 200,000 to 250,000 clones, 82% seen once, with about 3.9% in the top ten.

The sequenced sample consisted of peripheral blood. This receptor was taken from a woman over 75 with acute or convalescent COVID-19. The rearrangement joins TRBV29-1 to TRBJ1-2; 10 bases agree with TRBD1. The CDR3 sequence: CSASDRGGYGYTF. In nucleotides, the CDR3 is TGCAGCGCTTCGGACAGGGGGGGCTATGGCTACACCTTC.